These 17 T cell receptor beta chains came from one sample sequenced in a study of regulatory dendritic cells for organ transplantation. Allogeneic regulatory or mature dendritic cells were co-cultured for 5 days with CFSE-labeled sorted T cells at 1:10. What these receptors recognize is not known. Sequencing used immunoSEQ multiplex PCR; TCRdb keeps in-frame clones, though not all of them. Among tens of thousands of clones listed, 85% were seen once. The sequenced sample was naive CD4+ T cells from blood cultured with dendritic cells. Subset noted: CD45RA+ naive T cells. The receptors stem from a human donor in good health.

This clone occurred once. The V call is TRBV28, the J call TRBJ1-6, with TRBD1 identical over 9 bases. After removal of 2 bases from V and 10 bases from J, the junction contained 12 bases not matched to a gene. The germline CDR1 and CDR2 sequences are MDHEN and SYDVKM. The CDR3 totals 17 residues. CDR3 DNA sequence: TGTGCCAGCAGTTTACCCTTGGGACAGGGACCGGGGTCACCCCTCCACTTT. Its translation is CASSLPLGQGPGSPLHF.

In its sample, this clone was seen a few times. The J gene is TRBJ2-3, the V gene TRBV6-1, with a weak D call TRBD2 (5 bases). This CDR3 contains 17 residues. V was pared by 4 bases and J by 4 bases, with 21 bases between. Per germline, CDR1 MNHNS and CDR2 SASEGT. The CDR3 sequence is CASSAGVGNWIPDTQYF. CDR3 sequence (DNA): TGTGCCAGCAGTGCCGGGGTGGGGAATTGGATCCCAGATACGCAGTATTTT.

This sequence joins TRBV6-1 and TRBJ1-2; 8 bases line up with TRBD1. The V gene end was trimmed by 5 bases and the J gene end by 5 bases; junction bases not matched to a gene: 4. CDR1 MNHNS and CDR2 SASEGT come from the germline V gene. This CDR3 region has 13 residues. CDR3 nucleotides: TGTGCCAGCAGTACAGGGACAGGATATGGCTACACCTTC. This gives the protein CASSTGTGYGYTF.

The J gene is TRBJ1-2, the V gene TRBV6-5, with no clear D. The V end lost 0 bases, the J end lost 8 bases, and 16 bases lay between the germline ends. Germline lookup yields CDR1 MNHEY and CDR2 SVGAGI. The CDR3 covers 15 residues. CDR3 in amino acids: CASSYSMTTVGGYTF. The CDR3 coding sequence is TGTGCCAGCAGTTACTCTATGACTACCGTTGGGGGCTACACCTTC.

This clone was seen more than once but under ten times. This chain connects TRBV30 to TRBJ1-1; weak D call: TRBD1 (6 bases). CDR1 and CDR2 from the germline V gene are GTSNPN and SVGIG (reference sequence). CDR3 length equals 13 residues. The V and J ends lost 2 bases and 0 bases respectively, with 7 bases between them. The CDR3 sequence: CAWSYRVNTEAFF. For the CDR3, the DNA is TGTGCCTGGAGTTACAGGGTGAACACTGAAGCTTTCTTT.

The gene calls are TRBV27 and TRBJ1-1, with D hard to call. Trimming took off 1 base at V and 0 bases at J, with 15 bases between the two ends. CDR3 length equals 17 residues. Germline loops: CDR1 MNHEY, CDR2 SMNVEV (reference sequence). As DNA, the CDR3 is TGTGCCAGCAGTTTATTAGCCCAATCTGCCTTGAACACTGAAGCTTTCTTT. The encoded protein is CASSLLAQSALNTEAFF.

The chain has TRBV28 and TRBJ2-7; no definite D call. V was cut by 3 bases and J by 0 bases, with 3 bases left in between. Germline assignment: CDR1 MDHEN and CDR2 SYDVKM. The CDR3 contains 12 residues. The CDR3: CASSFSSYEQYF. The CDR3 DNA is TGTGCCAGCAGTTTTAGCTCCTACGAGCAGTACTTC.

This chain connects TRBV27 to TRBJ2-7; 13 nucleotides match TRBD2. The CDR3 loop spans 22 amino acids. CDR1 and CDR2 (germline): MNHEY, SMNVEV (reference sequence). V dropped 5 bases and J dropped 3; count of bases not matched to a gene: 25. The DNA of the CDR3 is TGTGCCAGCAGTACCCCCCTCGCACAGAGAGGAATGACTAGCGGGAGGATCTACGAGCAGTACTTC. Protein sequence: CASSTPLAQRGMTSGRIYEQYF.

The chain carries TRBV11-3 and TRBJ2-2; 7 bases map to TRBD1. V lost 5 bases, J lost 5 bases, and 5 bases stayed unmatched. Germline values: CDR1 SGHNT, CDR2 YENEEA. CDR3 length: 14 residues. Here the CDR3 reads CASSTGARTGELFF. CDR3 sequence (DNA): TGTGCCAGCAGCACAGGGGCGCGTACCGGGGAGCTGTTTTTT.

The CDR3 sequence is CSVGTAVNEKLFF. The CDR3 coding sequence is TGCAGCGTTGGGACAGCCGTTAATGAAAAACTGTTTTTT. The genes are TRBV29-1 and TRBJ1-4; tentatively, D is TRBD1 (6 bases). The CDR3 consists of 13 residues. V was pared by 4 bases and J by 4 bases, with 10 bases between. Germline V gene lookup returns CDR1 SQVTM and CDR2 ANQGSEA.

Only one count was recorded for this clone. The chain joins TRBV21-1 to TRBJ1-1. TRBV21-1 constitutes a pseudogene. The CDR3 is 12 residues long. The DNA of the CDR3 is TGTGCCAGCAGCACCTTCCCCACTGAAGCTTTCTTT. Its translation: CASSTFPTEAFF.

CDR3 protein: CASSYPKGVRELFF. The CDR3 DNA reads as TGTGCCAGCAGTTACCCGAAGGGGGTCCGGGAGCTGTTTTTT. The chain employs TRBV6-6 and TRBJ2-2, with a weak D call TRBD1 (6 bases). Germline lookup yields CDR1 MNHNY and CDR2 SVGAGI (reference sequence). Trimming left V 2 bases short and J 9 bases short, with 13 bases between. CDR3 length equals 14 residues.

The chain couples TRBV19 to TRBJ2-6, with D perhaps TRBD1 (6 bases). The CDR3 contains 18 residues. Germline values: CDR1 LNHDA, CDR2 SQIVND (reference sequence). The germline V and J ends were trimmed by 0 bases and 2 bases, with 14 bases remaining between them. In nucleotides, the CDR3 is TGTGCCAGTAGTATAGATGGGGGCTTGGGGACTGGGGCCAACGTCCTGACTTTC. Translated, it gives CASSIDGGLGTGANVLTF.

The genes are TRBV4-1 and TRBJ2-5; D possibly corresponds to TRBD1 (6 bases). Germline CDR1 and CDR2: MGHRA and YSYEKL. Trimming removed 0 bases from V and 1 base from J, with 9 bases in between. CDR3 size: 15 residues. In DNA form, the CDR3 reads TGCGCCAGCAGCCAAGAAGGCAGGGGCCAAGAGACCCAGTACTTC. This gives the protein CASSQEGRGQETQYF.

This clone showed up just once. This chain uses TRBV2 with TRBJ2-3; no clear D. Germline V gives CDR1 SNHLY, CDR2 FYNNEI. The V end lost 6 bases, the J end lost 3 bases, and 4 bases lay between the germline ends. The CDR3 consists of 11 residues. The CDR3 loop is CASRTTDTQYF. The CDR3 DNA follows: TGTGCCAGCAGGACTACAGATACGCAGTATTTT.

The chain couples TRBV19 to TRBJ1-5; D might be TRBD1 (6 bases). This CDR3 has 14 amino acids. Per the germline V gene, CDR1 is LNHDA and CDR2 is SQIVND (reference sequence). Trimming removed 4 bases at V and 3 bases at J, with 10 bases between. The CDR3 loop is CASSTRDNNQPQHF. The CDR3, as DNA: TGTGCCAGTAGTACCAGGGACAACAATCAGCCCCAGCATTTT.

This sequence joins TRBV27 and TRBJ1-5; D remains unclear. This CDR3 comprises 12 residues. Germline CDR1 and CDR2: MNHEY and SMNVEV (reference sequence). With 6 bases removed from V and 1 base from J, the gap between germline ends came to 4 bases. For the CDR3, the DNA is TGTGCCAGCAGCCAGAGCAATCAGCCCCAGCATTTT. This codes for CASSQSNQPQHF.